A single sample gave rise to the 4 T cell receptor beta chains below, sequenced in a study of OX40 agonist ivuxolimab in advanced cancers. Sequencing was performed with immunoSEQ multiplex PCR; in TCRdb, only in-frame clones are kept and a portion is missing. The table records over 100,000 clones, over 75% of them present only once. Sample: CD4+ or CD8+ T cells sorted from blood, taken in a trial of the OX40 agonist ivuxolimab. These receptors all come from an adult with an advanced solid tumor such as melanoma, head and neck, liver or kidney cancer.

The chain recombines TRBV29-1 with TRBJ1-1; the D gene is possibly TRBD1 (5 bases). CDR1 and CDR2 from the germline V gene are SQVTM and ANQGSEA. The CDR3 runs 14 residues. Trimming removed 2 bases at V and 0 bases at J, with 10 bases between. This CDR3 reads CSVERGSMNTEAFF. CDR3 DNA: TGCAGCGTTGAACGGGGCAGCATGAACACTGAAGCTTTCTTT.

This rearrangement joins TRBV5-1 to TRBJ2-5; D is perhaps TRBD2 (5 bases). The DNA end favors TRBJ2-7, so the J call may be wrong. The CDR3 extends over 13 amino acids. The V gene's germline CDR1 is SGHRS and CDR2 YFSETQ. The CDR3 nucleotides read TGCGCCAGCAAGGACGGGGACTCCTACGAGCAGTACTTC. Translation: CASKDGDSYEQYF.

The chain recombines TRBV5-6 with TRBJ1-4, with D uncertain. This CDR3 has 15 amino acids. Germline V gene sequence: CDR1 SGHDT, CDR2 YYEEEE. V was clipped by 4 bases and J by 3 bases, with 13 bases between them. The CDR3 sequence: CASSARRNPNEKLFF. DNA for the CDR3: TGTGCCAGCAGCGCTCGCAGGAACCCTAATGAAAAACTGTTTTTT.

The gene calls are TRBV4-2 and TRBJ1-1, with D maybe TRBD1 (5 bases). Trimming removed 0 bases at V and 1 base at J, with 15 bases between. CDR3 size: 17 residues. Germline V gives CDR1 LGHNA, CDR2 YNFKEQ. CDR3 residues: CASSQDGGVRANTEAFF. The DNA of the CDR3 is TGTGCCAGCAGCCAAGATGGGGGGGTGCGGGCGAACACTGAAGCTTTCTTT.